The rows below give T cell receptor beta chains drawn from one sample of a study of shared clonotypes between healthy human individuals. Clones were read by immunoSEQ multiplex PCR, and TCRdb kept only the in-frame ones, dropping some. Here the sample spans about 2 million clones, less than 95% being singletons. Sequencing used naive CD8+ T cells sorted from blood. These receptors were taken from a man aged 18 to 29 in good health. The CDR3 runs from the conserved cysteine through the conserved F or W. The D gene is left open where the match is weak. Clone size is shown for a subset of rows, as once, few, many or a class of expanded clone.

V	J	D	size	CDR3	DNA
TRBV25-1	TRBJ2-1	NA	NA	CASSDLRTYNEQFF	TGTGCCAGCAGTGACCTAAGAACCTACAATGAGCAGTTCTTC
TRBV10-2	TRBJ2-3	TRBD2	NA	CASSLAGASTDTQYF	TGCGCCAGCAGTTTAGCGGGGGCTAGCACAGATACGCAGTATTTT
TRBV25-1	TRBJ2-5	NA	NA	CASTGHQETQYF	TGTGCCAGTACGGGACACCAAGAGACCCAGTACTTC
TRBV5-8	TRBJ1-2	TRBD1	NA	CASSSAGTGFFYGYTF	TGTGCCAGCAGCTCAGCCGGGACAGGGTTCTTCTATGGCTACACCTTC
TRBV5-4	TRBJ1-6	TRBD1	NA	CASSTGQAAGNSPLHF	TGTGCCAGCAGCACGGGACAGGCGGCGGGTAATTCACCCCTCCACTTT
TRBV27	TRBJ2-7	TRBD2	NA	CASSLGLAAEEQYF	TGTGCCAGCAGTTTGGGACTAGCGGCTGAAGAGCAGTACTTC
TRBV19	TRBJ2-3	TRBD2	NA	CASISGKGTDTQYF	TGTGCCAGTATTAGCGGGAAGGGCACAGATACGCAGTATTTT
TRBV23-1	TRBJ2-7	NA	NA	CASSQRQFRSPYEQYF	TGCGCCAGCAGTCAAAGACAGTTCCGGTCCCCTTACGAGCAGTACTTC
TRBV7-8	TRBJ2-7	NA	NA	CASSLVTYEQYF	TGTGCCAGCAGCTTAGTGACCTACGAGCAGTACTTC
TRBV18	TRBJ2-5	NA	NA	CASSPPSPIQETQYF	TGTGCCAGCTCACCACCGTCTCCTATCCAAGAGACCCAGTACTTC
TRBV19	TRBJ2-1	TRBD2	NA	CASSIGAGVTEQFF	TGTGCCAGTAGTATAGGAGCGGGAGTGACTGAGCAGTTCTTC
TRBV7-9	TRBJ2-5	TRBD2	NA	CASSSTSGGDQETQYF	TGTGCCAGCAGCTCAACTAGCGGGGGGGACCAAGAGACCCAGTACTTC
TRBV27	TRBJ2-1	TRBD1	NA	CASSSTGFNEQFF	TGTGCCAGCAGTTCGACAGGGTTCAATGAGCAGTTCTTC
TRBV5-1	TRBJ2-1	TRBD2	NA	CASSLSTSAYNEQFF	TGCGCCAGCAGCTTGAGTACTAGCGCCTACAATGAGCAGTTCTTC
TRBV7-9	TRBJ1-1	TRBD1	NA	CASSLIQPSDPRGHIAFF	TGTGCCAGCAGCTTAATCCAACCCTCCGACCCAAGGGGGCACATAGCTTTCTTT
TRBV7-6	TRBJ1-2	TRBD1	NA	CASSISGGQGYGYTF	TGTGCCAGCAGCATATCCGGAGGACAGGGCTATGGCTACACCTTC
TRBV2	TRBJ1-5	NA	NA	CASGQYSNQPQHF	TGTGCCAGCGGACAGTATAGCAATCAGCCCCAGCATTTT
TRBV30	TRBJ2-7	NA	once	CAYSASSYEQYF	TGTGCCTATTCGGCGAGCTCCTACGAGCAGTACTTC
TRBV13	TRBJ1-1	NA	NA	CAAGMNTEAFF	TGTGCCGCGGGAATGAACACTGAAGCTTTCTTT
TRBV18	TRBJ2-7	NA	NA	CASSKQGNSYEQYF	TGTGCCAGCTCAAAACAGGGTAACTCCTACGAGCAGTACTTC
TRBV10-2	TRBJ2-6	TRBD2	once	CASRDYLGDSGANVLTF	TGCGCCAGCCGGGACTACCTTGGGGATTCTGGGGCCAACGTCCTGACTTTC
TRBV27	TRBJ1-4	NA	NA	CASSLVVNEKLFF	TGTGCCAGCAGCCTTGTCGTTAACGAAAAACTGTTTTTT
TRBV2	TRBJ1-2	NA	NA	CASSEGTAKNYGYTF	TGTGCCAGCAGTGAAGGGACAGCCAAGAACTATGGCTACACCTTC
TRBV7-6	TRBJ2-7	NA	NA	CASSGGGPYEQYF	TGTGCCAGCAGCGGAGGGGGCCCCTACGAGCAGTACTTC
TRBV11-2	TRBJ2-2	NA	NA	CASSLGLTGELFF	TGTGCCAGCAGCTTAGGATTGACCGGGGAGCTGTTTTTT
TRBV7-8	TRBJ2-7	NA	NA	CASSPPPGHEQYF	TGTGCCAGCAGCCCCCCGCCTGGCCACGAGCAGTACTTC
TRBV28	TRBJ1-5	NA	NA	CASSFQDGNQPQHF	TGTGCCAGCAGTTTTCAAGACGGCAATCAGCCCCAGCATTTT
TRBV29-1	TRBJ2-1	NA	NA	CSAPWGLYNEQFF	TGCAGCGCCCCTTGGGGCCTTTACAATGAGCAGTTCTTC
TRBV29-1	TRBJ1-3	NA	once	CSVEDQEGRSGNTIYF	TGCAGCGTTGAAGATCAAGAGGGAAGATCTGGAAACACCATATATTTT
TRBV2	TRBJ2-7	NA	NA	CASHIRDSYEQYF	TGTGCCAGCCATATACGGGACTCCTACGAGCAGTACTTC
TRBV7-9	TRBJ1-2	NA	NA	CASSGRMDVTGYTF	TGTGCCAGCAGCGGCCGTATGGATGTTACGGGCTACACCTTC
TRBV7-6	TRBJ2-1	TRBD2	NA	CASSLLTSGRAGYNEQFF	TGTGCCAGCAGCCTCCTGACTAGCGGGAGGGCCGGTTACAATGAGCAGTTCTTC
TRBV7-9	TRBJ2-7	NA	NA	CASSSPAWGTEQYF	TGTGCCAGCAGCTCCCCAGCGTGGGGTACCGAGCAGTACTTC
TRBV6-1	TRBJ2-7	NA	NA	CASAHSSRDEQYF	TGTGCCTCAGCACATTCCTCTCGGGACGAGCAGTACTTC
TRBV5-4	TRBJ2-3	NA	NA	CASSGGVSTDTQYF	TGTGCCAGCAGCGGGGGCGTTAGCACAGATACGCAGTATTTT
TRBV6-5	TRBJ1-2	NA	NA	CASSVQLNYGYTF	TGTGCCAGCAGTGTACAGCTTAACTATGGCTACACCTTC
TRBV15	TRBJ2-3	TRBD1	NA	CATSRETGVATDTQYF	TGTGCCACCAGCAGAGAGACAGGGGTCGCGACAGATACGCAGTATTTT
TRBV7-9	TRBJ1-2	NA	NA	CASSLEVGLYGYTF	TGTGCCAGCAGCTTAGAAGTAGGTCTCTATGGCTACACCTTC
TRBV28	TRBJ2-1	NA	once	CASSYMTPKSYNEQFF	TGTGCCAGCAGTTACATGACGCCCAAGTCCTACAATGAGCAGTTCTTC
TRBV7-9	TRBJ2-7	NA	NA	CASSFDPYEQYF	TGTGCCAGCAGTTTCGACCCCTACGAGCAGTACTTC
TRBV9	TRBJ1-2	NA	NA	CASSVDGTHNYGYTF	TGTGCCAGCAGCGTAGATGGGACACATAACTATGGCTACACCTTC
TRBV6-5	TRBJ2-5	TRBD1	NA	CASSPGQGAGETQYF	TGTGCCAGCAGCCCGGGACAGGGGGCCGGGGAGACCCAGTACTTC
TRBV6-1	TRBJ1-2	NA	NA	CASSEAPDAGGYTF	TGTGCCAGCAGTGAAGCGCCGGACGCGGGTGGCTACACCTTC
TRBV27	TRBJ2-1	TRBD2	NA	CASSQSGGPPNEQFF	TGTGCCAGCAGTCAATCGGGAGGCCCTCCCAATGAGCAGTTCTTC
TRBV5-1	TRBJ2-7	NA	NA	CASSLWGVEQYF	TGCGCCAGCAGCTTGTGGGGGGTCGAGCAGTACTTC
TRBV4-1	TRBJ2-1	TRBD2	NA	CASSQTQRGYNEQFF	TGCGCCAGCAGCCAAACGCAGCGGGGTTACAATGAGCAGTTCTTC
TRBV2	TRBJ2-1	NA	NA	CASISGRGPSYNEQFF	TGTGCCAGCATAAGTGGGCGGGGTCCCTCCTACAATGAGCAGTTCTTC
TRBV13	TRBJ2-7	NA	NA	CASNVVGRSEQYF	TGTGCCAGCAACGTTGTTGGGAGGTCCGAGCAGTACTTC